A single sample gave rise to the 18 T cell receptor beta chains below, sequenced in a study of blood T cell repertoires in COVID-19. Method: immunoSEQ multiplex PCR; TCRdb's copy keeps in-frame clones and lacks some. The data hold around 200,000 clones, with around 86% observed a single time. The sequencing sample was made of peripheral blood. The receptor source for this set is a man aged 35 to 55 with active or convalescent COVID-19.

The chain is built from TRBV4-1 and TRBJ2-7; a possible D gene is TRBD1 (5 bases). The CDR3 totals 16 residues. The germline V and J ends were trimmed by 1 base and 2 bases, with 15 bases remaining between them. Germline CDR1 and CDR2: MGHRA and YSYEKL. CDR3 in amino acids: CASSQGGAGMAYEQYF. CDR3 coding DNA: TGCGCCAGCAGCCAAGGTGGGGCAGGGATGGCCTACGAGCAGTACTTC.

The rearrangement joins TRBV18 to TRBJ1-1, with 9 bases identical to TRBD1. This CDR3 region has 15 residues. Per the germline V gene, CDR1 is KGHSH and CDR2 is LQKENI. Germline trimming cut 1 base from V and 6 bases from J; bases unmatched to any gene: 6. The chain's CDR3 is CASSPQTGGVSEAFF. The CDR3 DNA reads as TGTGCCAGCTCACCACAAACAGGGGGCGTCTCTGAAGCTTTCTTT.

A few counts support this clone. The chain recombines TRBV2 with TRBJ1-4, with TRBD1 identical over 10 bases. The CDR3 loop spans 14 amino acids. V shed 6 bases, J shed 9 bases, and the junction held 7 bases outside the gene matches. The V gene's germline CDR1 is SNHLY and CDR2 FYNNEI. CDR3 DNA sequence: TGTGCCAGCAGATCCGGGACAGGGGAACAAAAACTGTTTTTT. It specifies CASRSGTGEQKLFF.

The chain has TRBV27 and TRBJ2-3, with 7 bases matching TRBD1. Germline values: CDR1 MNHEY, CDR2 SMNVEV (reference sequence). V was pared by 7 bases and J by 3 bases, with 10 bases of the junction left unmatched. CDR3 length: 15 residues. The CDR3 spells CASTPRGGATDTQYF. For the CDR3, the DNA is TGTGCCAGCACCCCTCGAGGGGGCGCAACAGATACGCAGTATTTT.

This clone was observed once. The CDR3, as DNA: TGTGCCAGCAGCCCCCTTTCAGAAGTGGGACAGGGGGCCCATGAGCAGTTCTTC. Its protein product is CASSPLSEVGQGAHEQFF. The chain combines TRBV14 with TRBJ2-1; 12 bases match TRBD1. The germline CDR1 and CDR2 sequences are SGHDN and FVKESK. The CDR3 loop spans 18 amino acids. Trimming removed 4 bases from V and 8 bases from J; junction bases left unmatched: 15.

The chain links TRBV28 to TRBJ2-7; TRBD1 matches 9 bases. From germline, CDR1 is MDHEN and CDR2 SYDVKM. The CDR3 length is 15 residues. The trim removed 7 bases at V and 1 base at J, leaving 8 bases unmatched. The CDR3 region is CASKLAGTGSYEQYF. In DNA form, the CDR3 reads TGTGCCAGCAAACTGGCCGGGACAGGGTCCTACGAGCAGTACTTC.

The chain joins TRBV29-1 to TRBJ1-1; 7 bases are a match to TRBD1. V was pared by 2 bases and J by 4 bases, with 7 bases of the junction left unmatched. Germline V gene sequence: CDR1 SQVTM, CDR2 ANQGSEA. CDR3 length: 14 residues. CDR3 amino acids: CSVELSSGGTEAFF. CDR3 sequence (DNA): TGCAGCGTTGAACTTTCTTCAGGGGGCACTGAAGCTTTCTTT.

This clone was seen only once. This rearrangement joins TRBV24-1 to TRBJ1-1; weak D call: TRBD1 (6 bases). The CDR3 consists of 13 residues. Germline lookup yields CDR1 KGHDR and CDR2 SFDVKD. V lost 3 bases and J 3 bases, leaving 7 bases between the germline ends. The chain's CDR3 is CATSDPGDTEAFF. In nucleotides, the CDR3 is TGTGCCACCAGTGATCCAGGGGACACTGAAGCTTTCTTT.

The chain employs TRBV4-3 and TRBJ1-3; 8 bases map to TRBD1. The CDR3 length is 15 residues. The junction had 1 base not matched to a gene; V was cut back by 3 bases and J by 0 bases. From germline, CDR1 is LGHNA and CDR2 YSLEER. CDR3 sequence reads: CASSQGQASGNTIYF. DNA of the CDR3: TGCGCCAGCAGCCAGGGACAGGCCTCTGGAAACACCATATATTTT.

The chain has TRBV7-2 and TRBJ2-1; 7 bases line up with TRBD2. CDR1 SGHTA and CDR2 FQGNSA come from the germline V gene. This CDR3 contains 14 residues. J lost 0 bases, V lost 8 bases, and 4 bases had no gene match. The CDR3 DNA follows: TGTGCCAGCTCGCCGGGGGGCTCCTACAATGAGCAGTTCTTC. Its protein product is CASSPGGSYNEQFF. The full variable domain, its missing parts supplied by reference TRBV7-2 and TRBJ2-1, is GAGVSQSPSNKVTEKGKDVELRCDPISGHTALYWYRQSLGQGLEFLIYFQGNSAPDKSGLPSDRFSAERTGGSVSTLTIQRTQQEDSAVYLCASSPGGSYNEQFFGPGTRLTVL.

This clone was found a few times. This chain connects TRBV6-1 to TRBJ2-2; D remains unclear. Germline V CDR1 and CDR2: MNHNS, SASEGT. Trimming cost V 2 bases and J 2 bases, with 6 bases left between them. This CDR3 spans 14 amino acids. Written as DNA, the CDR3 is TGTGCCAGCAGTGAATTGAGAAACACCGGGGAGCTGTTTTTT. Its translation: CASSELRNTGELFF.

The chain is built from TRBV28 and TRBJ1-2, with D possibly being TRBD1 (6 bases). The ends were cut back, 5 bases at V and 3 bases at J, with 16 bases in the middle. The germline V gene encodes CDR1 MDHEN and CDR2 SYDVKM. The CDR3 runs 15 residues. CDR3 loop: CASSATLQGDYGYTF. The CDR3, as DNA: TGTGCCAGCAGTGCGACACTACAGGGCGACTATGGCTACACCTTC.

Written as DNA, the CDR3 is TGTGCCAGCAGTAAGGACAGGTCACCCCTCCACTTT. Amino acids: CASSKDRSPLHF. This chain links TRBV28 with TRBJ1-6; 7 nucleotides match TRBD1. The length of the CDR3 is 12 residues. With 5 bases clipped from V and 10 bases from J, the junction kept 2 bases outside the gene matches. Germline values: CDR1 MDHEN, CDR2 SYDVKM. Full variable domain (outside the CDR3, taken from reference TRBV28 and TRBJ1-6): DVKVTQSSRYLVKRTGEKVFLECVQDMDHENMFWYRQDPGLGLRLIYFSYDVKMKEKGDIPEGYSVSREKKERFSLILESASTNQTSMYLCASSKDRSPLHFGNGTRLTVT.

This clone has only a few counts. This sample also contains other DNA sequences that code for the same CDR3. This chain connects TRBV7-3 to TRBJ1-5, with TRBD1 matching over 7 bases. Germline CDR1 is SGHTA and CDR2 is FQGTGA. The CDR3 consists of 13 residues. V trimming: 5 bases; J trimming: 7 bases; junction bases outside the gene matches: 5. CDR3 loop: CASSPDRDQPQHF. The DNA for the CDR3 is TGTGCCAGCAGCCCAGACAGGGACCAGCCCCAGCATTTT.

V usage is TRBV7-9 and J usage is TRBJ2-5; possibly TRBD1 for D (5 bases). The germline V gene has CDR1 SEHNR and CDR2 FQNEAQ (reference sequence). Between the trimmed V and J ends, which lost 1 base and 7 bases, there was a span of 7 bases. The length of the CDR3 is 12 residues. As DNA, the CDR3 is TGTGCCAGCAGCTTAGATCAGGGGACCCAGTACTTC. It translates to CASSLDQGTQYF.

The CDR3, as DNA: TGCGCCAGCAGCTTGGGGGACAGGGCTGTCAATGAGCAGTTCTTC. This translates into CASSLGDRAVNEQFF. The rearrangement joins TRBV5-1 to TRBJ2-1, with 9 nucleotides matching TRBD1. This CDR3 spans 15 amino acids. Germline assignment: CDR1 SGHRS and CDR2 YFSETQ. V was pared by 0 bases and J by 6 bases, with 4 bases of the junction left unmatched.

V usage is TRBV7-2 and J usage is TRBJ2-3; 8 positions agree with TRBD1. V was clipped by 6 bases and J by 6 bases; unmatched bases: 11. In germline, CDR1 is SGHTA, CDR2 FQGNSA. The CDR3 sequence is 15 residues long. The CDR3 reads CASSQRTGKEDTQYF. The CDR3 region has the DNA TGTGCCAGCAGTCAGAGGACAGGGAAGGAGGATACGCAGTATTTT.

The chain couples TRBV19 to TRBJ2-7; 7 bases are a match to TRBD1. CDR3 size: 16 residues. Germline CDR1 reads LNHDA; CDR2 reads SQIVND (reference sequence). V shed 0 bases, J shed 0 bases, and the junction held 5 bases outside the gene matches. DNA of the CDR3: TGTGCCAGTAGTATAGATTTAGGGACAGCCTCCTACGAGCAGTACTTC. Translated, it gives CASSIDLGTASYEQYF.